This T cell receptor (beta chain) was recovered during a study of T cell responses to AZD1222 COVID-19 vaccine. Study-level findings and limits: A reported finding is that nearly half of spike-specific TCRs target unmutated variant regions. CD4 TCRs linked to vaccination spanned spike, dominating at 160-218 and 743-854.

Per the germline V gene, CDR1 is LGHDT and CDR2 is YNNKEL (reference sequence). V lost 4 bases and J 11 bases, leaving 11 bases between the germline ends. The CDR3 sequence is 11 residues long. Only in-frame clones appear in the TCRdb table, and some are missing; sequencing was by immunoSEQ multiplex PCR. Of 150,000 or so clones in the sample, 94% are singletons; the top ten hold approximately 0.6%. As to this clone: Its specificity is unknown.

The sequences come from peripheral blood, collected on day 0 of AZD1222 vaccination. The origin of this receptor is an adult in good health. This sequence joins TRBV3-1 (or the pseudogene TRBV3-2) and TRBJ1-1; D gene ambiguous. The CDR3 reads CASSLRGEAFF. Here the CDR3 DNA reads TGTGCCAGCAGCCTTCGGGGAGAGGCTTTCTTT.